This entry lists 5 T cell receptor beta chains sequenced from one sample in a study of graft-versus-host responses after intestinal transplantation (dated by TCRdb to about 2021). Explained via the paper, the time point label denotes: cells obtained before transplantation from donor or recipient. The method was the immunoSEQ multiplex PCR assay. TCRdb provides this immuneACCESS table in a form limited to in-frame rearrangements. Some clones are lacking; in checked studies, under half of them reflect an unresolved V gene, and why the rest are absent is not known. The sample data list around 120,000 clones, and around 93% of these were observed just once. The ten largest clones take up around 0.12% of the sample. Their cognate antigens are unknown. This sample comprised unstimulated CD4+ T cells sorted from spleen or lymph node cells, obtained before intestinal transplant. Every receptor here comes from a human donor who received an intestinal transplant.

There are a few counts of this clone. The chain carries TRBV30 and TRBJ1-1, with 9 bases that match TRBD1. CDR3 size: 14 residues. Germline CDR1 GTSNPN, CDR2 SVGIG (reference sequence). The V gene end was trimmed by 8 bases and the J gene end by 4 bases; junction bases not matched to a gene: 11. The CDR3 nucleotides are TGTGCCGGCAGCAAAACAGGGGGCGTCACTGAAGCTTTCTTT. Translating gives CAGSKTGGVTEAFF.

The chain combines TRBV5-6 with TRBJ1-2, with TRBD1 matching over 8 bases. Germline V CDR1 and CDR2: SGHDT, YYEEEE. The CDR3 spans 15 residues. Trimming removed 3 bases from V and 8 bases from J; junction bases left unmatched: 12. CDR3 in DNA: TGTGCCAGCAGCTCCACAGGACAGGGCCTTTGGGGCTACACCTTC. Its translation: CASSSTGQGLWGYTF.

The gene calls are TRBV23-1 and TRBJ2-1; the D gene could be TRBD1 or TRBD2 (5 bases each). TRBV23-1 is placed among ORFs of uncertain function. V was cut by 9 bases and J by 8 bases, with 11 bases left in between. CDR3 length: 11 amino acids. The CDR3 region is CARKLGDEQFF. The CDR3 bases are TGCGCCAGAAAACTGGGGGATGAGCAGTTCTTC.

V and J are TRBV28 and TRBJ1-1; D might be TRBD1 (5 bases). In germline, CDR1 is MDHEN, CDR2 SYDVKM. The CDR3 runs 11 residues. Trimming took off 6 bases at V and 10 bases at J, with 12 bases between the two ends. The CDR3 protein is CASSPGFRAFF. The CDR3 DNA is TGTGCCAGCAGCCCAGGGTTTAGAGCTTTCTTT.

The rearrangement uses TRBV6-5 and TRBJ2-1; D remains unclear. V dropped 0 bases and J dropped 6 bases, with 15 bases sitting between them. The CDR3 runs 16 residues. The V gene's germline CDR1 is MNHEY and CDR2 SVGAGI. The CDR3 DNA follows: TGTGCCAGCAGTTACTCGATCGGTTCCATACGCAATGAGCAGTTCTTC. Encoded protein: CASSYSIGSIRNEQFF.